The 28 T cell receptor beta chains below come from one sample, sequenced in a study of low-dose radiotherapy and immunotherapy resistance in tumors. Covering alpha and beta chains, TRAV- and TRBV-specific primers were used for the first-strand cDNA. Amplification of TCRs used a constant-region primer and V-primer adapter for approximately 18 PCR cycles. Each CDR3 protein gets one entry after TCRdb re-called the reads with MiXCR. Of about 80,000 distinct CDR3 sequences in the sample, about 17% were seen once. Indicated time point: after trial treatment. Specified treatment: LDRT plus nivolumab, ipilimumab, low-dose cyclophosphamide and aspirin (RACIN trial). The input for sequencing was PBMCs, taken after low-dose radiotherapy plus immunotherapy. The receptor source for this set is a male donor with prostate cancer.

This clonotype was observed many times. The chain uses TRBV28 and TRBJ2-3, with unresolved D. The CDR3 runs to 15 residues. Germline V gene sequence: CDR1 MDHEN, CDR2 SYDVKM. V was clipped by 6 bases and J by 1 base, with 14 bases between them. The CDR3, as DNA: TGTGCCAGCAGGGGTGGAAGTTTTCGCACAGATACGCAGTATTTT. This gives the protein CASRGGSFRTDTQYF. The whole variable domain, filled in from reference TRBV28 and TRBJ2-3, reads DVKVTQSSRYLVKRTGEKVFLECVQDMDHENMFWYRQDPGLGLRLIYFSYDVKMKEKGDIPEGYSVSREKKERFSLILESASTNQTSMYLCASRGGSFRTDTQYFGPGTRLTVL.

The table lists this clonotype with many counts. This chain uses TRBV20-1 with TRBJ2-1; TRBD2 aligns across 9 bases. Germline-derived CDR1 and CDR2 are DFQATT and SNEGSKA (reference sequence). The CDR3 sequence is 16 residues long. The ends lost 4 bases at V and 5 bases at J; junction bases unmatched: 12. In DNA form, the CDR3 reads TGCAGTGCTACCCCCCCTAGCGGGATAACAAACAATGAGCAGTTCTTC. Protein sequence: CSATPPSGITNNEQFF.

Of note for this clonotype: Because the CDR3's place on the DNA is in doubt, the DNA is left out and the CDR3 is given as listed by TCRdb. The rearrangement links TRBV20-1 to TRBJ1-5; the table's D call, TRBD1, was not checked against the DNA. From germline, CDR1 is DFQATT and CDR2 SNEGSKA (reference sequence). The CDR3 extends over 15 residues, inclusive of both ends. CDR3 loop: CSARAGGFNQPQHFF.

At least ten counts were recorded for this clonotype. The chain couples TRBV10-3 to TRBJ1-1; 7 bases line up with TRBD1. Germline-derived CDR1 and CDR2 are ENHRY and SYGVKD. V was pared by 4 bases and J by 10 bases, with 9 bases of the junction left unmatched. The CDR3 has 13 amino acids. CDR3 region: CAISGKRQGGAFF. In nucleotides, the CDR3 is TGTGCCATCAGTGGGAAAAGACAGGGAGGAGCTTTCTTT.

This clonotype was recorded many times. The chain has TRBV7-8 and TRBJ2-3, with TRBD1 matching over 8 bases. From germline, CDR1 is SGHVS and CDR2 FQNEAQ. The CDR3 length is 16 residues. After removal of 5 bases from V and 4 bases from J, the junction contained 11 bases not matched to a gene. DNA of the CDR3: TGTGCCAGCAGCCGATTTGGACAGGGAGTCGCAGATACGCAGTATTTT. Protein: CASSRFGQGVADTQYF.

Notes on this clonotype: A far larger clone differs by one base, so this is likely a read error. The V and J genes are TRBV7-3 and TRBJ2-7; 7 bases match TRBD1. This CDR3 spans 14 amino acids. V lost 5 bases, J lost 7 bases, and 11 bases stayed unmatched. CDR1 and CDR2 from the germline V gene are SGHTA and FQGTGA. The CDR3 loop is CASSQTGIGNEQYF. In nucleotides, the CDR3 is TGTGCCAGCAGCCAGACAGGGATCGGTAATGAGCAGTACTTC.

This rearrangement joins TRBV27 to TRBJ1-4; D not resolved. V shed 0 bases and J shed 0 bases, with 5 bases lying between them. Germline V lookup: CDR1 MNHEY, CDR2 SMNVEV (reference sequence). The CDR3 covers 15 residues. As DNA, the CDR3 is TGTGCCAGCAGTTTATCTCTAGCAACTAATGAAAAACTGTTTTTT. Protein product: CASSLSLATNEKLFF.

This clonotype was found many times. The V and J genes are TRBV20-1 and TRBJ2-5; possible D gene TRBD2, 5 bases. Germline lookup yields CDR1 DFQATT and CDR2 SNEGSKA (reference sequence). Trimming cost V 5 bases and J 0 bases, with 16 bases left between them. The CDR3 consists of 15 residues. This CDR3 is CSAEDLARYQETQYF. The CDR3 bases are TGCAGTGCTGAGGACCTAGCCCGGTACCAAGAGACCCAGTACTTC.

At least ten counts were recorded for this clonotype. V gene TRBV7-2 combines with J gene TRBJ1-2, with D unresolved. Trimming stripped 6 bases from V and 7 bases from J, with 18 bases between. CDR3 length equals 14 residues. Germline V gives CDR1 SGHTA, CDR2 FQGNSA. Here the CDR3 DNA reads TGTGCCAGCAGTTCTCGGGCGGGTTCGTTTGGCTACACCTTC. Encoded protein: CASSSRAGSFGYTF.

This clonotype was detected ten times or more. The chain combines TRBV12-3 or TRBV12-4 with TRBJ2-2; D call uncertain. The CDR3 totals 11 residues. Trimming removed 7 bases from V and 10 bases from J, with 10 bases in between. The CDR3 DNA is TGTGCCAGCACTGAGACGGAGGAGCTGTTTTTT. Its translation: CASTETEELFF.

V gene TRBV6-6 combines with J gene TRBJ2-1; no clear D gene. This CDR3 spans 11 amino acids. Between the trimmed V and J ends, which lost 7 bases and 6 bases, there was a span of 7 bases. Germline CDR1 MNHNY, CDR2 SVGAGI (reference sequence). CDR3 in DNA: TGTGCCAGCAATGCGGTCAATGAGCAGTTCTTC. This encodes CASNAVNEQFF.

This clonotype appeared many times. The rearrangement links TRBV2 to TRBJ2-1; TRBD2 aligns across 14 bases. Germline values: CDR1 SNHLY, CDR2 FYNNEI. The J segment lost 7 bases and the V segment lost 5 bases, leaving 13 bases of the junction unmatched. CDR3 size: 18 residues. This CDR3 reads CASSSGTSGSLWGNEQFF. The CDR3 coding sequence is TGTGCCAGCAGTTCCGGGACTAGCGGGAGTTTGTGGGGGAATGAGCAGTTCTTC.

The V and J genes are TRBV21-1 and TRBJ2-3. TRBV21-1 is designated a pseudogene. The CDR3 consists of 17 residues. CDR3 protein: CASSKALSADSTDTQYF. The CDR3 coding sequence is TGTGCCAGCAGCAAAGCGCTTTCGGCAGATAGCACAGATACGCAGTATTTT.

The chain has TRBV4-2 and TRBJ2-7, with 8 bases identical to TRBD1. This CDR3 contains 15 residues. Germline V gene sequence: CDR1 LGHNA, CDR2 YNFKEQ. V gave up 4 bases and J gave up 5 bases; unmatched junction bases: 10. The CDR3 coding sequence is TGTGCCAGCAGCCGGGAGGACAGGGAGAGAAACGAGCAGTACTTC. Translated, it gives CASSREDRERNEQYF.

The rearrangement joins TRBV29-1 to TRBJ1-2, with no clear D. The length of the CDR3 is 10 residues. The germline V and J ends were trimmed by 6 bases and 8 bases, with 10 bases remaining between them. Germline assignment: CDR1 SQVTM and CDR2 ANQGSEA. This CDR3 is CSVHSSGYTF. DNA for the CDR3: TGCAGCGTACATTCGAGCGGCTACACCTTC.

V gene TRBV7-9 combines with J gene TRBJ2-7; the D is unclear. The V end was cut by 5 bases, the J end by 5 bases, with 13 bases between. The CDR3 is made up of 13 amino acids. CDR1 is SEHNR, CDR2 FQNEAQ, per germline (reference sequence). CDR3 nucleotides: TGTGCCAGCAGCCAGTTCGTCCTAGACGAGCAGTACTTC. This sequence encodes CASSQFVLDEQYF.

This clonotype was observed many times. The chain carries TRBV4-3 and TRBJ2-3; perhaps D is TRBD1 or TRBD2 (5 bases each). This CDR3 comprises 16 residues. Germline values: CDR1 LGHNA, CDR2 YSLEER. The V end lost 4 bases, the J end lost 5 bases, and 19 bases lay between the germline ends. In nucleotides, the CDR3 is TGCGCCAGCAGCCGGAATTACCGGGGACCCTTAGATACGCAGTATTTT. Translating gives CASSRNYRGPLDTQYF.

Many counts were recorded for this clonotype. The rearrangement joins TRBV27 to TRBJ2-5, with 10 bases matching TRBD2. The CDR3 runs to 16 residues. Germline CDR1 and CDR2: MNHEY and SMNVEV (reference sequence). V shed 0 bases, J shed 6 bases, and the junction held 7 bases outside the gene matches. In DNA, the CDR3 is TGTGCCAGCAGTTTATCGATCCTAGCGGGAGTCCAGACCCAGTACTTC. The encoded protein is CASSLSILAGVQTQYF.

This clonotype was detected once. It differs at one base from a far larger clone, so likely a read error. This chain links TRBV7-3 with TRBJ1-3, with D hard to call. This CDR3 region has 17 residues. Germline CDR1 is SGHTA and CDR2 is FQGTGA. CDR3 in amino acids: CTSSTLAQADSGNTIYF. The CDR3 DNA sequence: TGTACCAGCAGCACCCTGGCCCAGGCCGACTCTGGAAACACCATATATTTT.

CDR3 sequence (DNA): TGTGCCAGCAGCGTAGGCGGGGGGCCAGCCTACGAGCAGTACTTC. It translates to CASSVGGGPAYEQYF. The chain employs TRBV9 and TRBJ2-7; 8 positions match TRBD2. CDR3 size: 15 residues. Germline CDR1 and CDR2: SGDLS and YYNGEE. The V and J ends lost 0 bases and 2 bases, in that order; junction bases with no gene match: 4.

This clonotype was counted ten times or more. CDR3 DNA: TGTGCCAGCAACGGGGAGTCGGGGACTCCTCGGAATGAGCAGTTCTTC. Its translation: CASNGESGTPRNEQFF. The V and J genes are TRBV7-2 and TRBJ2-1, with D possibly being TRBD2 (6 bases). The CDR3 extends over 16 amino acids. The germline gives CDR1 SGHTA, CDR2 FQGNSA. Trimming removed 7 bases from V and 7 bases from J, with 23 bases in between.

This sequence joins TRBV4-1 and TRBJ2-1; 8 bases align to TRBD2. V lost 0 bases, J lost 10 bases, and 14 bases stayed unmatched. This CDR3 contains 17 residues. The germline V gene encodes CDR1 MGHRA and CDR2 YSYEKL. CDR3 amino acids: CASSQDESTSGTLEQFF. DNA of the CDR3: TGCGCCAGCAGCCAAGATGAGTCCACTAGCGGTACCCTCGAGCAGTTCTTC.

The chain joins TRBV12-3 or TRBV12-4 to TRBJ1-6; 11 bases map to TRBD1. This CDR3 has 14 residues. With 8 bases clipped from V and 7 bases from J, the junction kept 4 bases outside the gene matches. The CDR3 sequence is CASGGQGANSPLHF. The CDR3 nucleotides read TGTGCCAGCGGCGGACAGGGGGCAAATTCACCCCTCCACTTT.

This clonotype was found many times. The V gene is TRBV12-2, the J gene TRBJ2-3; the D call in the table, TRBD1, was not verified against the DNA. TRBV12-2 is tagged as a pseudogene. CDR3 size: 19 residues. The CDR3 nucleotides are TGTGCAAGTCCCCCCTGTTTGGGACAGGGGTTTTCCCGCACAGATACGCAGTATTTT. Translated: CASPPCLGQGFSRTDTQYF.

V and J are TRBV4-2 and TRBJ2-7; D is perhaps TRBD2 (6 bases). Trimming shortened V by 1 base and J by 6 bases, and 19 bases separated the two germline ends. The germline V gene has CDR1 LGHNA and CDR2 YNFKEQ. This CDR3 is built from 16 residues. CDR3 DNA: TGTGCCAGCAGCCAAGCGGAACTAGCCAATGGGGCCGAGCAGTACTTC. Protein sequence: CASSQAELANGAEQYF.

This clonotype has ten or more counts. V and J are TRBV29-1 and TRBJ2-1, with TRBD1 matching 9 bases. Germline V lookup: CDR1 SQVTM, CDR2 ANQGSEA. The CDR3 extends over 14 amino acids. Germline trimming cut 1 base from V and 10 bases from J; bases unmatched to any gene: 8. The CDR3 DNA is TGCAGCGTTGAAGGGGGGACAGGGCTCGGGGAGCAGTTCTTC. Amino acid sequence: CSVEGGTGLGEQFF.

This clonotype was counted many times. The CDR3: CSAKGQGERETQYF. The CDR3 bases are TGCAGTGCCAAGGGACAGGGAGAGCGGGAGACCCAGTACTTC. V usage is TRBV20-1 and J usage is TRBJ2-5, with 9 bases identical to TRBD1. The CDR3 has 14 amino acids. V trimming: 6 bases; J trimming: 5 bases; junction bases outside the gene matches: 10. Germline assignment: CDR1 DFQATT and CDR2 SNEGSKA (reference sequence).

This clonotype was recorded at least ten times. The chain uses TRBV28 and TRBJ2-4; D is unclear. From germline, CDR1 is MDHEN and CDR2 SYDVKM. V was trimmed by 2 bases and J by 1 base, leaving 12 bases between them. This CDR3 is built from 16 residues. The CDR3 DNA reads TGTGCCAGCAGTTTAACCCGCGTGAACGCCAAAAACATTCAGTACTTC. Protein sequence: CASSLTRVNAKNIQYF. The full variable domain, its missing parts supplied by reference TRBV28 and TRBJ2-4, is DVKVTQSSRYLVKRTGEKVFLECVQDMDHENMFWYRQDPGLGLRLIYFSYDVKMKEKGDIPEGYSVSREKKERFSLILESASTNQTSMYLCASSLTRVNAKNIQYFGAGTRLSVL.